This passage covers 8 T cell receptor beta chains from one sample sequenced in a study of early T cells in non-severe SARS-CoV-2 infection. TCRdb redid the calling of the 5' RACE reads with MiXCR, one entry per CDR3 protein. The table includes 70,000 or so distinct CDR3 sequences, around 12% detected once. Material: whole blood. Receptors originate from an adult who was a healthcare worker with PCR-confirmed SARS-CoV-2 infection or an uninfected control (not recorded which).

The sample holds a few counts of this clonotype. This chain joins TRBV14 and TRBJ1-2; possible D gene TRBD1, 5 bases. The CDR3 extends over 14 amino acids. V dropped 6 bases and J dropped 5 bases, with 16 bases sitting between them. The germline CDR1 and CDR2 sequences are SGHDN and FVKESK. Here the CDR3 DNA reads TGTGCCAGCAGTCCAGGGCCCATAGGGTATGGCTACACCTTC. Protein sequence: CASSPGPIGYGYTF.

The sample holds many counts of this clonotype. The chain links TRBV5-1 to TRBJ1-1; a weak D match, TRBD1 (5 bases). Trimming took 1 base from V and 1 from J, leaving 11 bases between them. The CDR3 has 15 amino acids. CDR1 and CDR2 (germline): SGHRS, YFSETQ. As DNA, the CDR3 is TGCGCCAGCAGCTTGCCCCGAGACAGGAACACTGAAGCTTTCTTT. Translation: CASSLPRDRNTEAFF.

This clonotype was observed many times. The V and J genes are TRBV28 and TRBJ2-7; D is undetermined. Germline CDR1 reads MDHEN; CDR2 reads SYDVKM. The length of the CDR3 is 12 residues. V was cut by 3 bases and J by 4 bases, with 7 bases left in between. CDR3 region: CASSFSWYEQYF. The CDR3 DNA is TGTGCCAGCAGTTTTAGCTGGTACGAGCAGTACTTC.

This clonotype was detected many times. This sequence joins TRBV27 and TRBJ2-3, with D possibly TRBD2 on 6 matching bases. There are 16 residues in the CDR3. Germline V gene data show CDR1 as MNHEY and CDR2 as SMNVEV (reference sequence). With 3 bases removed from V and 0 bases from J, the gap between germline ends came to 13 bases. DNA for the CDR3: TGTGCCAGCAGTTTGTTTGGGGGGACTAGCACAGATACGCAGTATTTT. Translating it yields CASSLFGGTSTDTQYF.

This clonotype was seen ten or more times. The chain is built from TRBV28 and TRBJ2-1, with D possibly matching TRBD2 (8 bases). V lost 8 bases, J lost 10 bases, and 21 bases lay in between. The germline gives CDR1 MDHEN, CDR2 SYDVKM. The CDR3 has 14 amino acids. The CDR3 DNA is TGTGCCAGCTCCCCGGGGGGGGACAGAGAGGAGCAGTTCTTC. It yields the protein CASSPGGDREEQFF.

This clonotype showed up many times. The chain links TRBV7-6 to TRBJ2-5; TRBD1 matches at 7 bases. CDR3 length equals 17 residues. The junction had 17 bases not matched to a gene; V was cut back by 5 bases and J by 5 bases. CDR1 SGHVS and CDR2 FNYEAQ come from the germline V gene. Here the CDR3 DNA reads TGTGCCAGCAGCGGTGCACCTGACAGGGACAAACAGGAGACCCAGTACTTC. It is translated as CASSGAPDRDKQETQYF.

This clonotype was counted many times. The rearrangement links TRBV12-3 or TRBV12-4 to TRBJ1-5, with unresolved D. V was cut by 8 bases and J by 0 bases, with 5 bases left in between. The length of the CDR3 is 12 residues. The CDR3 protein is CASQNSNQPQHF. CDR3 in DNA: TGTGCCAGCCAGAATAGCAATCAGCCCCAGCATTTT.

This clonotype was seen ten or more times. The CDR3 reads CASSLGGQGSQPQHF. The DNA of the CDR3 is TGTGCCAGCAGCTTAGGCGGGCAGGGAAGCCAGCCCCAGCATTTT. This chain connects TRBV7-2 to TRBJ1-5, with D tentatively TRBD1 (5 bases). V lost 1 base and J lost 7, with 14 bases in between. The CDR3 length is 15 residues. Per the germline V gene, CDR1 is SGHTA and CDR2 is FQGNSA.